Shown below are 10 T cell receptor beta chains from a single sample sequenced in a study of graft-versus-host responses after intestinal transplantation. Libraries were prepared by immunoSEQ multiplex PCR; TCRdb keeps only in-frame clonotypes and omits some of them. The profile covers some 40,000 clones, with about 91% appearing a single time and about 4.6% taken by the ten largest. The sample consisted of PBMCs, taken 524 days after transplant. Receptor source: a human patient who received an intestinal transplant, so some T cells may come from the graft donor.

The rearrangement uses TRBV2 and TRBJ1-3; D gene unclear. The V end lost 3 bases, the J end lost 0 bases, and 6 bases lay between the germline ends. The CDR3 is 14 residues long. Germline V lookup: CDR1 SNHLY, CDR2 FYNNEI. The CDR3 DNA is TGTGCCAGCAGTGACCGGATCTCTGGAAACACCATATATTTT. This sequence encodes CASSDRISGNTIYF.

The chain has TRBV9 and TRBJ1-2; D is undetermined. Germline CDR1 reads SGDLS; CDR2 reads YYNGEE. CDR3 size: 13 residues. Between the trimmed V and J ends, which lost 0 bases and 7 bases, there was a span of 10 bases. The CDR3 loop is CASSVASIGGYTF. In DNA, the CDR3 is TGTGCCAGCAGCGTAGCTTCCATAGGTGGCTACACCTTC.

The V and J genes are TRBV28 and TRBJ2-5; either TRBD1 or TRBD2 may supply D (5 bases each). V was shortened by 2 bases and J by 5 bases, with 12 bases between the two germline ends. Germline assignment: CDR1 MDHEN and CDR2 SYDVKM. This CDR3 spans 14 amino acids. The DNA for the CDR3 is TGTGCCAGCAGTTTAGGGGGTGTTGGGGAGACCCAGTACTTC. Its protein is CASSLGGVGETQYF.

The V call is TRBV10-2, the J call TRBJ2-5; 8 nucleotides align to TRBD1. CDR3 size: 14 residues. The J segment lost 0 bases and the V segment lost 8 bases, leaving 5 bases of the junction unmatched. Germline CDR1 WSHSY, CDR2 SAAADI. The CDR3 bases are TGCGCCAGCGGAAGACAGGGGTACCAAGAGACCCAGTACTTC. This sequence encodes CASGRQGYQETQYF.

The DNA for the CDR3 is TGCGCCAGCAGCTTGACCCCCCAGACAGGGATTTTTGCTGGGGCCAACGTCCTGACTTTC. This codes for CASSLTPQTGIFAGANVLTF. This chain joins TRBV5-1 and TRBJ2-6; 7 bases line up with TRBD1. V dropped 1 base and J dropped 2; count of bases not matched to a gene: 15. This CDR3 is 20 amino acids long. Germline V CDR1 and CDR2: SGHRS, YFSETQ.

The chain carries TRBV6-6 and TRBJ1-2, with 10 bases aligning to TRBD1. The CDR3 is 15 residues long. V lost 5 bases and J lost 4; bases outside the gene matches: 7. Germline CDR1 MNHNY, CDR2 SVGAGI (reference sequence). The DNA for the CDR3 is TGTGCCAGCAGTCGGACAGGGGGGCAACCCTATGGCTACACCTTC. Translating gives CASSRTGGQPYGYTF.

The rearrangement links TRBV11-3 to TRBJ1-5; D is uncertain. CDR1 is SGHNT and CDR2 is YENEEA in the germline V gene. The CDR3 spans 17 residues. V was clipped by 4 bases and J by 1 base, with 17 bases between them. The CDR3 spells CASSSRVDGSSNQPQHF. DNA of the CDR3: TGTGCCAGCAGCTCGAGGGTCGACGGTTCAAGCAATCAGCCCCAGCATTTT.

The J gene is TRBJ1-2, the V gene TRBV28, with TRBD1 identical over 7 bases. V was clipped by 5 bases and J by 2 bases; unmatched bases: 8. Germline loops: CDR1 MDHEN, CDR2 SYDVKM. The CDR3 length is 15 residues. CDR3 region: CASSPQGVLNYGYTF. The DNA of the CDR3 is TGTGCCAGCAGTCCCCAGGGGGTATTAAACTATGGCTACACCTTC.

The chain employs TRBV6-9 and TRBJ1-1; no definite D call. V lost 3 bases and J 0 bases, leaving 11 bases between the germline ends. Germline lookup yields CDR1 MNHGY and CDR2 SVAAGI. The CDR3 spans 15 residues. DNA of the CDR3: TGTGCCAGCAGTTACTCGAATCCAGTGAACACTGAAGCTTTCTTT. Its protein product is CASSYSNPVNTEAFF.

The chain joins TRBV5-6 to TRBJ2-3; D may be TRBD1 (5 bases). The CDR3 has 15 amino acids. Deletions cut 0 bases from V and 0 bases from J, with 8 bases between. From germline, CDR1 is SGHDT and CDR2 YYEEEE. CDR3 amino acids: CASSLGQGSTDTQYF. The CDR3 bases are TGTGCCAGCAGCTTGGGGCAGGGAAGCACAGATACGCAGTATTTT.